The present TCR beta chain was sequenced within a study of blood T cells in healthy people across ages. Through a sample-barcoded 5' primer and a J-beta primer mix, a second PCR was run for about 6 to 12 cycles. Any given sample supplied a minimum of 2.5 million CDR3-containing paired-end reads. One entry per CDR3 protein, called by TCRdb with MiXCR from the 5' RACE reads. Of 630,000 or so distinct CDR3 sequences listed, less than 40% are singletons. Comment on this clonotype: Its antigen is as yet unknown. A much larger clone differs from this one at a single base, so this may be a read error.

Study-wide points: Researchers report that TCR beta diversity correlated strongly with naive T cell percentage. Unsorted PBMCs blocked a conclusive comparison of naive and antigen-experienced cells. Getting older went along with TCR beta diversity per million T cells dropping roughly linearly.

Germline V gene data show CDR1 as KGHDR and CDR2 as SFDVKD. This CDR3 is 14 amino acids long. Specimen: blood. The genes are TRBV24-1 and TRBJ2-3; D remains unclear. The sequence was collected from a woman aged 80 or over in good health. The CDR3, as DNA: TGTGCCGCCAGTCCGCGACGGACCACAGATACGCAGTATTTT. Amino acid sequence: CAASPRRTTDTQYF.